The rows below give T cell receptor beta chains drawn from one sample of a study of Ad26.COV2.S vaccination and SARS-CoV-2 variants. TCRdb's copy holds only in-frame clones and misses some; the assay was immunoSEQ multiplex PCR. The sample consists of about 220,000 clones, over 75% of them appearing once. This material consisted of peripheral blood, taken in a trial of Ad26.COV2.S vaccine versus placebo. Receptors were obtained from a person aged 18 to 65 who received the Ad26.COV2.S COVID-19 vaccine or a placebo. CDR3s include the opening cysteine and the closing phenylalanine or tryptophan. The D gene is left open where the match is weak. Clone size is stated in some rows and not others, as once, few, many or a class when expanded.

len: 18; d_gene: -; v_gene: TRBV21-1; abundance: -; j_gene: TRBJ2-3; CDR3nt: TGTGCCAGCAGCAAAGCGCTACCACCGGGGACGTGCACAGATACGCAGTATTTT; CDR3aa: CASSKALPPGTCTDTQYF
len: 14; d_gene: -; v_gene: TRBV5-1; abundance: -; j_gene: TRBJ2-3; CDR3nt: TGCGCCAGCAGCTTGGGAGGCTACACAGATACGCAGTATTTT; CDR3aa: CASSLGGYTDTQYF
len: 14; d_gene: TRBD1; v_gene: TRBV28; abundance: -; j_gene: TRBJ1-1; CDR3nt: TGTGCCAGCAACATCCCCCCCGGGACAGGGGGAGCTTTCTTT; CDR3aa: CASNIPPGTGGAFF
len: 14; d_gene: TRBD2; v_gene: TRBV28; abundance: once; j_gene: TRBJ2-1; CDR3nt: TGTGCCAGCCTACGAGCGGGGAGAGGGAATGAGCAGTTCTTC; CDR3aa: CASLRAGRGNEQFF
len: 13; d_gene: -; v_gene: TRBV29-1; abundance: -; j_gene: TRBJ1-3; CDR3nt: TGCAGCGGCGGCGGGGGAGGTGGAAACACCATATATTTT; CDR3aa: CSGGGGGGNTIYF
len: 13; d_gene: -; v_gene: TRBV6-5; abundance: -; j_gene: TRBJ1-5; CDR3nt: TGTGCCAGCAGTTACTCGAGGAATCAGCCCCAGCATTTT; CDR3aa: CASSYSRNQPQHF
len: 22; d_gene: -; v_gene: TRBV21-1; abundance: -; j_gene: TRBJ2-7; CDR3nt: TGTGCCAGCAGCCACAAGCCGGTGTCCCGGAGGGACTATCAGCGGACCACCTACGAGCAGTACTTC; CDR3aa: CASSHKPVSRRDYQRTTYEQYF
len: 13; d_gene: -; v_gene: TRBV27; abundance: -; j_gene: TRBJ1-5; CDR3nt: TGTGCCAGCAGCCGGGACGGGAATCAGCCCCAGCATTTT; CDR3aa: CASSRDGNQPQHF
len: 14; d_gene: -; v_gene: TRBV6-5; abundance: -; j_gene: TRBJ2-7; CDR3nt: TGTGCCAGCAGGAACCGAGAGGGCTCCTACGAGCAGTACTTC; CDR3aa: CASRNREGSYEQYF
len: 14; d_gene: -; v_gene: TRBV5-1; abundance: -; j_gene: TRBJ1-2; CDR3nt: TGCGCCAGCAGCCCACTCCGGGCTGCCTATGGCTACACCTTC; CDR3aa: CASSPLRAAYGYTF
len: 17; d_gene: -; v_gene: TRBV7-2; abundance: -; j_gene: TRBJ2-7; CDR3nt: TGTGCCAGCAGTTACCTCAGTCTCGACCAGTTCTCCTACGAGCAGTACTTC; CDR3aa: CASSYLSLDQFSYEQYF
len: 12; d_gene: -; v_gene: TRBV19; abundance: -; j_gene: TRBJ2-5; CDR3nt: TGTGCCAGTAGTATCGGTCGAGAGACCCAGTACTTC; CDR3aa: CASSIGRETQYF
len: 15; d_gene: -; v_gene: TRBV5-8; abundance: -; j_gene: TRBJ1-5; CDR3nt: TGTGCCAGCAGCCCGGACGGTGATAGCAATCAGCCCCAGCATTTT; CDR3aa: CASSPDGDSNQPQHF
len: 15; d_gene: TRBD2; v_gene: TRBV30; abundance: -; j_gene: TRBJ2-1; CDR3nt: TGTGCCTGGAAGGGCGGGAGCGGCCTCTACAATGAGCAGTTCTTC; CDR3aa: CAWKGGSGLYNEQFF
len: 14; d_gene: -; v_gene: TRBV3-1/TRBV3-2; abundance: -; j_gene: TRBJ2-7; CDR3nt: TGTGCCAGCAGCCAAGATCTTCGGGAAGGCGAGCAGTACTTC; CDR3aa: CASSQDLREGEQYF
len: 16; d_gene: -; v_gene: TRBV27; abundance: -; j_gene: TRBJ1-6; CDR3nt: TGTGCCAGCAGTTTATCAGGCAGGCCCAATAATTCACCCCTCCACTTT; CDR3aa: CASSLSGRPNNSPLHF
len: 17; d_gene: -; v_gene: TRBV28; abundance: -; j_gene: TRBJ1-1; CDR3nt: TGTGCCAGCAGTCCCCCAGGGCAGCCTTACGGAAACACTGAAGCTTTCTTT; CDR3aa: CASSPPGQPYGNTEAFF
len: 13; d_gene: -; v_gene: TRBV27; abundance: -; j_gene: TRBJ2-1; CDR3nt: TGTGCCAGCAGTTTTGCAGGGGTCTATGAGCAGTTCTTC; CDR3aa: CASSFAGVYEQFF
len: 16; d_gene: -; v_gene: TRBV21-1; abundance: -; j_gene: TRBJ2-7; CDR3nt: TGTGCCAGCGGGGGAATGCGGGACAGGGCCCACTACGAGCAGTACTTC; CDR3aa: CASGGMRDRAHYEQYF
len: 14; d_gene: TRBD2; v_gene: TRBV19; abundance: -; j_gene: TRBJ2-3; CDR3nt: TGTGCCAGTAGCCTAGGACTAGCGGGGAATCGGCAGTATTTT; CDR3aa: CASSLGLAGNRQYF
len: 15; d_gene: -; v_gene: TRBV19; abundance: -; j_gene: TRBJ2-2; CDR3nt: TGTGCCAGTACCATCCACCGGGCGAACACCGGGGAGCTGTTTTTT; CDR3aa: CASTIHRANTGELFF
len: 15; d_gene: TRBD1; v_gene: TRBV4-3; abundance: -; j_gene: TRBJ1-1; CDR3nt: TGCGCCAGCAGCCAAGGGGTCTCAGGGGGCACTGAAGCTTTCTTT; CDR3aa: CASSQGVSGGTEAFF
len: 15; d_gene: TRBD1; v_gene: TRBV18; abundance: -; j_gene: TRBJ1-1; CDR3nt: TGTGCCAGCTCACAGACCGGGACAGTGAACACTGAAGCTTTCTTT; CDR3aa: CASSQTGTVNTEAFF
len: 13; d_gene: TRBD1; v_gene: TRBV11-2; abundance: -; j_gene: TRBJ1-1; CDR3nt: TGTGCCAGCAGCTTGAGGGGGCGGACTGAAGCTTTCTTT; CDR3aa: CASSLRGRTEAFF
len: 12; d_gene: -; v_gene: TRBV6-2/TRBV6-3; abundance: -; j_gene: TRBJ1-3; CDR3nt: TGTGCCAGCAGTTACACCGGAAACACCATATATTTT; CDR3aa: CASSYTGNTIYF
len: 13; d_gene: TRBD1; v_gene: TRBV10-3; abundance: -; j_gene: TRBJ2-7; CDR3nt: TGTGCCACGAAGCGGACAGGGGAACCCGAGCAGTACTTC; CDR3aa: CATKRTGEPEQYF
len: 16; d_gene: TRBD1; v_gene: TRBV3-1/TRBV3-2; abundance: -; j_gene: TRBJ1-3; CDR3nt: TGTGCCAGCAGCCAAGGTAGGGGGCATAGTGGAAACACCATATATTTT; CDR3aa: CASSQGRGHSGNTIYF
len: 18; d_gene: TRBD2; v_gene: TRBV28; abundance: -; j_gene: TRBJ2-3; CDR3nt: TGTGCCAGCAGTTTACCCCGGGCCCCAGCGGGAGCGGCAGATACGCAGTATTTT; CDR3aa: CASSLPRAPAGAADTQYF
len: 15; d_gene: TRBD1; v_gene: TRBV18; abundance: -; j_gene: TRBJ1-5; CDR3nt: TGTGCCAGCTCTCTCGACAGGGATGGCAATCAGCCCCAGCATTTT; CDR3aa: CASSLDRDGNQPQHF
len: 15; d_gene: TRBD1; v_gene: TRBV6-2/TRBV6-3; abundance: few; j_gene: TRBJ1-5; CDR3nt: TGTGCCAGCAGCTCTGGGACAGCAGGCAATCAGCCCCAGCATTTT; CDR3aa: CASSSGTAGNQPQHF
len: 14; d_gene: -; v_gene: TRBV28; abundance: -; j_gene: TRBJ2-2; CDR3nt: TGTGCCACCACACTGACGGGACGCGCCGGGGAGCTGTTTTTT; CDR3aa: CATTLTGRAGELFF